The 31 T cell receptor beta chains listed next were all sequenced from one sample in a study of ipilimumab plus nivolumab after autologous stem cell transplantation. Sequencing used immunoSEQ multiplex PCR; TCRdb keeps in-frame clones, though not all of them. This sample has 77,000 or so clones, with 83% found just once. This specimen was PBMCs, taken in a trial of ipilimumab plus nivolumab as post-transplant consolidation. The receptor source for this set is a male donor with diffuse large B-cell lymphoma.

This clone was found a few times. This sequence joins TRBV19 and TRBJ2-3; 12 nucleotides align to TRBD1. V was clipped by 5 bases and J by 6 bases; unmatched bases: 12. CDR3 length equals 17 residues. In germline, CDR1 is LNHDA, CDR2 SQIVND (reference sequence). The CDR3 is CASSESGTGGSSDTQYF. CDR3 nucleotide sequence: TGTGCCAGTAGTGAATCCGGGACAGGGGGCTCTTCGGATACGCAGTATTTT. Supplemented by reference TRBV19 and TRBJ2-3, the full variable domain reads DGGITQSPKYLFRKEGQNVTLSCEQNLNHDAMYWYRQDPGQGLRLIYYSQIVNDFQKGDIAEGYSVSREKKESFPLTVTSAQKNPTAFYLCASSESGTGGSSDTQYFGPGTRLTVL.

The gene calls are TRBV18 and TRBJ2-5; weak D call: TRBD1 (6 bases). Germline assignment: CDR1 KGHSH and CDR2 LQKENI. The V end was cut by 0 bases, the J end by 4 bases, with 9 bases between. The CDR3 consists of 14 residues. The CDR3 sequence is CASSPPGRGETQYF. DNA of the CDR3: TGTGCCAGCTCACCACCGGGCAGGGGAGAGACCCAGTACTTC.

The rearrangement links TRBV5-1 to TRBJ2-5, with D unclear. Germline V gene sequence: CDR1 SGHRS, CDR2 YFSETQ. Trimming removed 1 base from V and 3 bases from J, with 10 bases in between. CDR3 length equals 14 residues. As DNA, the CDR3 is TGCGCCAGCAGCTTGTTTCCGGCGGAAGAGACCCAGTACTTC. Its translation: CASSLFPAEETQYF.

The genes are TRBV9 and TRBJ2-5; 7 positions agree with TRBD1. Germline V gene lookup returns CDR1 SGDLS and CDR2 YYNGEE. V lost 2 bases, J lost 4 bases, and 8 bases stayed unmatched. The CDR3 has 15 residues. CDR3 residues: CASSVQQGVGETQYF. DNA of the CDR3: TGTGCCAGCAGCGTCCAGCAGGGGGTGGGAGAGACCCAGTACTTC.

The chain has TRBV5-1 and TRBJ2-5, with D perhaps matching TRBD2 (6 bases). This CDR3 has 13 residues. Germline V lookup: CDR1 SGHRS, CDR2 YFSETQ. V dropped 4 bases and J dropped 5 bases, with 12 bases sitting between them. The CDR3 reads CASSGEVLETQYF. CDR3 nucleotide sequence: TGCGCCAGCAGCGGGGAGGTGTTGGAGACCCAGTACTTC.

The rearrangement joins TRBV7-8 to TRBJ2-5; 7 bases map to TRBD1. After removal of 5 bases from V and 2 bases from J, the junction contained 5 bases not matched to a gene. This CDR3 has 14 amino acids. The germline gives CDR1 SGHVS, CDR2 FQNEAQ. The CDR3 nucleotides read TGTGCCAGCAGCGTGGGGACAGCACAAGAGACCCAGTACTTC. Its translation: CASSVGTAQETQYF.

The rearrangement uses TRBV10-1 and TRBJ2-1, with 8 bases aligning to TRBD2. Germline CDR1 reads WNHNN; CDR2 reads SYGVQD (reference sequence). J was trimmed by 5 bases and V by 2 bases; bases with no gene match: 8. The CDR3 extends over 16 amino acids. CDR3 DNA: TGCGCCAGCAGTGAGGCCGGGGGGGCTCGGAACAATGAGCAGTTCTTC. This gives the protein CASSEAGGARNNEQFF.

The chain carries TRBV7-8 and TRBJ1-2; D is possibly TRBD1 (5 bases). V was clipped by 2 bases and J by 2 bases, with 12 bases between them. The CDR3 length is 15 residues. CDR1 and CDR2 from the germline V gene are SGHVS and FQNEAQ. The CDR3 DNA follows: TGTGCCAGCAGCTTACTGGGACGGAGAAACTATGGCTACACCTTC. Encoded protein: CASSLLGRRNYGYTF.

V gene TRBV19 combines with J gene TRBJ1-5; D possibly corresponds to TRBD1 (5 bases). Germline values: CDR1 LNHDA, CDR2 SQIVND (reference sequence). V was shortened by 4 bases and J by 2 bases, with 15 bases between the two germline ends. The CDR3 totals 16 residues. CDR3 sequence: CASSKAHTGGNQPQHF. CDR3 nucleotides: TGTGCCAGTAGTAAGGCCCACACAGGAGGCAATCAGCCCCAGCATTTT.

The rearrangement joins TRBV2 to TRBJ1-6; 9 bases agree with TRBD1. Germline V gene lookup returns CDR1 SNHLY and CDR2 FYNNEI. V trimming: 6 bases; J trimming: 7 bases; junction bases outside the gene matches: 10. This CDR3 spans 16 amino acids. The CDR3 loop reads CASSSPGTGQNSPLHF. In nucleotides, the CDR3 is TGTGCCAGCAGCTCCCCCGGGACAGGGCAAAATTCACCCCTCCACTTT.

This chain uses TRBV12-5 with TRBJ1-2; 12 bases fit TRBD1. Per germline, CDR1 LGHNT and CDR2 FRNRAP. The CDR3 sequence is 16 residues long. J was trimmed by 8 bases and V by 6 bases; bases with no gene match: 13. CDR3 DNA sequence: TGTGCTAGTGGCCCCTCTGTCCGGGACAGGGGGCACGGCTACACCTTC. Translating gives CASGPSVRDRGHGYTF.

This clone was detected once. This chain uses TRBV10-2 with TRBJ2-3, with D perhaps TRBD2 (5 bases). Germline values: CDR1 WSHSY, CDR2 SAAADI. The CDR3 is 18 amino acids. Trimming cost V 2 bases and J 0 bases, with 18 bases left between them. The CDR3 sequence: CASSEPGYAGTSTDTQYF. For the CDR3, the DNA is TGCGCCAGCAGTGAGCCGGGGTACGCGGGCACCAGCACAGATACGCAGTATTTT.

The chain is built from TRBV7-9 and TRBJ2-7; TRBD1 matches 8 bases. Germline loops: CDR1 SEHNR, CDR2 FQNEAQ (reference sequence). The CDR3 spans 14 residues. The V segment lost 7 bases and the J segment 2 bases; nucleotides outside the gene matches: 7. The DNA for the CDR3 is TGTGCCAGCAACCCGGGACAGGAGACCTACGAGCAGTACTTC. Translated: CASNPGQETYEQYF.

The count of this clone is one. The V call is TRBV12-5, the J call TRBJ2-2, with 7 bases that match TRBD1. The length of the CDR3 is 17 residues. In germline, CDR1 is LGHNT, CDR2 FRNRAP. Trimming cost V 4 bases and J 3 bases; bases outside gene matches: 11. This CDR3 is CASGSPSGTVYTGELFF. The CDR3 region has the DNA TGTGCTAGTGGTTCACCTTCCGGGACAGTTTACACCGGGGAGCTGTTTTTT.

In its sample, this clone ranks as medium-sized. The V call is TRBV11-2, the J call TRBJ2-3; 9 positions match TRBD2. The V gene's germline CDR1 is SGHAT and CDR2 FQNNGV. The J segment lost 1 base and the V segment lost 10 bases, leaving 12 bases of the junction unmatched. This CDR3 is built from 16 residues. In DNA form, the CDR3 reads TGTGCCACGCGACTCGGAGTAGCGGGGGGCACAGATACGCAGTATTTT. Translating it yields CATRLGVAGGTDTQYF. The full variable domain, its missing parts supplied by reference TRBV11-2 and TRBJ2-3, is EAGVAQSPRYKIIEKRQSVAFWCNPISGHATLYWYQQILGQGPKLLIQFQNNGVVDDSQLPKDRFSAERLKGVDSTLKIQPAKLEDSAVYLCATRLGVAGGTDTQYFGPGTRLTVL.

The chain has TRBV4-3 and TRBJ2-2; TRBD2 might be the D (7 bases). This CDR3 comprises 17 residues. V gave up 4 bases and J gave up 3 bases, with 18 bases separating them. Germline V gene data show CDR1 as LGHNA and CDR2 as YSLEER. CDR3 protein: CASSPLLGGGHTGELFF. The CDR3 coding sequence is TGCGCCAGCAGCCCCCTCCTAGGGGGGGGTCACACCGGGGAGCTGTTTTTT.

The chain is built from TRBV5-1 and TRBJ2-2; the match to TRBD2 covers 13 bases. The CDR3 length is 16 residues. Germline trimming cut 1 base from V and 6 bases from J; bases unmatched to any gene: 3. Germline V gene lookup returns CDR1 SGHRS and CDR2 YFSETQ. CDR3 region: CASSLRTSGGSGELFF. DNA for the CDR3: TGCGCCAGCAGCTTGCGGACTAGCGGGGGATCCGGGGAGCTGTTTTTT.

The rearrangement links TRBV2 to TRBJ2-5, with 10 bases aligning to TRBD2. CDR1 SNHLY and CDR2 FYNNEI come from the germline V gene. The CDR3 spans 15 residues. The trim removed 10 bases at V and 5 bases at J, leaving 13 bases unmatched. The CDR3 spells CANTPSGGAGETQYF. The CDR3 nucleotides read TGTGCCAACACCCCCAGCGGGGGGGCTGGGGAGACCCAGTACTTC.

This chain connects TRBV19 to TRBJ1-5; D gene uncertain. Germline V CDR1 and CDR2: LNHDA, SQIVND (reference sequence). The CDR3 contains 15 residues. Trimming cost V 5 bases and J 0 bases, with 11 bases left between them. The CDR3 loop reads CASSDSPYSNQPQHF. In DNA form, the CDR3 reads TGTGCCAGTAGTGACTCCCCGTATAGCAATCAGCCCCAGCATTTT.

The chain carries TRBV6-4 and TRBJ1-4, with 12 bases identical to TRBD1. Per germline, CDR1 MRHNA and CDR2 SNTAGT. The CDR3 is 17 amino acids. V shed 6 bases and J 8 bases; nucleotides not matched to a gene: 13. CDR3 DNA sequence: TGTGCCAGCAGGGAGGTGGGACAGGGGGCCTCCGGAGAAAAACTGTTTTTT. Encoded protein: CASREVGQGASGEKLFF.

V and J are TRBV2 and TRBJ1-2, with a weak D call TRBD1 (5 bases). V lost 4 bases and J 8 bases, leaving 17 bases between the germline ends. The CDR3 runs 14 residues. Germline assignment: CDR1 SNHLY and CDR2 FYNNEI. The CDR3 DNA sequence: TGTGCCAGCAGTGTTATCCAGGGACGACGGGGCTACACCTTC. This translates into CASSVIQGRRGYTF.

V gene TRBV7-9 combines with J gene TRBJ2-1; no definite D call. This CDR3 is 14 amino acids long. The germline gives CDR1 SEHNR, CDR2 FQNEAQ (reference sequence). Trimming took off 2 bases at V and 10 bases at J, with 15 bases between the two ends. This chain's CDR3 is CASSLYLKDTEQFF. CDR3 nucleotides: TGTGCCAGCAGCTTATACCTCAAGGATACCGAGCAGTTCTTC.

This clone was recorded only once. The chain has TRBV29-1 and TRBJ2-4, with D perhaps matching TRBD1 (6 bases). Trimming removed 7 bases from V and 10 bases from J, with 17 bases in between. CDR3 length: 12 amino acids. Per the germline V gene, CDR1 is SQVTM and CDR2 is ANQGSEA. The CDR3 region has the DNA TGCAGCGCCACCTGGGACACGGCAATTCAGTACTTC. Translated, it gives CSATWDTAIQYF.

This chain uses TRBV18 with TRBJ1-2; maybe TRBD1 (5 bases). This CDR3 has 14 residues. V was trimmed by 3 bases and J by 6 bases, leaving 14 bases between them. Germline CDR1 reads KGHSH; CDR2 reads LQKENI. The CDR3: CASSPLPGKDGYTF. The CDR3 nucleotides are TGTGCCAGCTCACCGCTACCAGGGAAGGATGGCTACACCTTC.

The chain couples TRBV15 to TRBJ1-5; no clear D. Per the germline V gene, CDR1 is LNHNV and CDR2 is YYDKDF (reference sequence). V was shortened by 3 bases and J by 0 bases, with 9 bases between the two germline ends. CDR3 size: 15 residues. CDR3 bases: TGTGCCACCAGCAGTGGATGGGATAGCAATCAGCCCCAGCATTTT. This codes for CATSSGWDSNQPQHF.

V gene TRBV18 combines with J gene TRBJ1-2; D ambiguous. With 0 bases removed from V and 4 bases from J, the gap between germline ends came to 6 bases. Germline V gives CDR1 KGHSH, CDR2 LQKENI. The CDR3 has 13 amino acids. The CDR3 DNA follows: TGTGCCAGCTCACCACCGGCCTCCTATGGCTACACCTTC. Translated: CASSPPASYGYTF.

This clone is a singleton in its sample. In DNA form, the CDR3 reads TGCGCCAGCAGCAAGACTAGCGGGGGGGCCCTGGAGACCCAGTACTTC. It encodes CASSKTSGGALETQYF. The chain joins TRBV5-1 to TRBJ2-5; 14 bases align to TRBD2. Germline-derived CDR1 and CDR2 are SGHRS and YFSETQ. The CDR3 covers 16 residues. Losses at the gene ends were 4 bases for V and 5 bases for J; bases not matched to a gene: 7. Combining the CDR3 with reference TRBV5-1 and TRBJ2-5 gives the whole variable domain KAGVTQTPRYLIKTRGQQVTLSCSPISGHRSVSWYQQTPGQGLQFLFEYFSETQRNKGNFPGRFSGRQFSNSRSEMNVSTLELGDSALYLCASSKTSGGALETQYFGPGTRLLVL.

The CDR3 DNA sequence: TGTGCCAGCAGCTTGAACCCTACGTGGGGGGGCCATCGTTACGAGCAGTACTTC. Protein: CASSLNPTWGGHRYEQYF. The chain joins TRBV5-5 to TRBJ2-7; D might be TRBD2 (7 bases). V shed 1 base and J shed 4 bases, with 24 bases lying between them. Germline-derived CDR1 and CDR2 are SGHKS and YYEKEE (reference sequence). This CDR3 contains 18 residues.

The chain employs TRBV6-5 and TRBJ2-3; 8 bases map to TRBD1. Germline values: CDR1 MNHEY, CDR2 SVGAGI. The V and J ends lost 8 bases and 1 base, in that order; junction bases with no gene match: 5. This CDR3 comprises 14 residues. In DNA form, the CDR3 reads TGTGCCAGCTCCTCGACAGGGGGCACAGATACGCAGTATTTT. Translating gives CASSSTGGTDTQYF.

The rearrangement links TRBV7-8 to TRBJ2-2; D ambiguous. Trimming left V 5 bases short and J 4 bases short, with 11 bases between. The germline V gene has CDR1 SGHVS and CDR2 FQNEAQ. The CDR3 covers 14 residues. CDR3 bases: TGTGCCAGCAGCCGCCTACACGGCACCGGGGAGCTGTTTTTT. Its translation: CASSRLHGTGELFF.

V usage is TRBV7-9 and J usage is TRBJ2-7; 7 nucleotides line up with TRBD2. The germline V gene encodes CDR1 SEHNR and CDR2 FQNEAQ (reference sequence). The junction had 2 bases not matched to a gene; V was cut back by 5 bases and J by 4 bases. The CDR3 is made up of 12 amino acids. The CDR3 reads CASSSGEYEQYF. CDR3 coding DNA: TGTGCCAGCAGCAGCGGGGAGTACGAGCAGTACTTC.